This T cell receptor (beta chain) comes out of a study of T cells in Graves' hyperthyroidism and ophthalmopathy. The cohort's ophthalmopathy patients, a group with duration under 3 months, had a Clinical Activity Score of at least 3 and a NOSPECS grade of at least 4. What was amplified from RNA transcripts were TCR beta CDR3 regions. The HTBI primer set was used in a first-round RT-PCR of the TCR CDR3. One entry per CDR3 protein results from TCRdb running MiXCR on the multiplex PCR reads. The sample lists under 550,000 distinct CDR3 sequences, nearly 20% occurring once. This clonotype was detected a few times. V lost 7 bases, J lost 7 bases, and 23 bases lay in between. The CDR3 extends over 15 amino acids. CDR1 and CDR2 from the germline V gene are MNHNS and SASEGT.

The TCR originated in a man aged 35 to 55 with Graves' ophthalmopathy. The chain employs TRBV6-1 and TRBJ2-7; no reliable D call. Sample: blood. The CDR3 is CASTRSPTSPREQYF. CDR3 DNA sequence: TGTGCCAGCACCCGATCCCCCACCTCTCCTCGGGAGCAGTACTTC.